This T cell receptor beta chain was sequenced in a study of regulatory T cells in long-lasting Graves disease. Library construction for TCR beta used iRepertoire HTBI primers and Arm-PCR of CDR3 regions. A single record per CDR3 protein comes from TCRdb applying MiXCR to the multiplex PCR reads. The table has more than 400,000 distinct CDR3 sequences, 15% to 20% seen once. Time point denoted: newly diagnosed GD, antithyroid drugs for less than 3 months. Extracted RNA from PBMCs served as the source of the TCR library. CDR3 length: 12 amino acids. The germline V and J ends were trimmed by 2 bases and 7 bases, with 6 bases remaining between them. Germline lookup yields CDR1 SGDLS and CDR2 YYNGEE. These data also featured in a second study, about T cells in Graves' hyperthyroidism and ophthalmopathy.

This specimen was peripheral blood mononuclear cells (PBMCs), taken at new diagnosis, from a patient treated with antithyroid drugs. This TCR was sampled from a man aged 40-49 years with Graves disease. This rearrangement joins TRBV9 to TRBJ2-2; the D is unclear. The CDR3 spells CASSVVGGELFF. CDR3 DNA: TGTGCCAGCAGCGTGGTAGGCGGGGAGCTGTTTTTT. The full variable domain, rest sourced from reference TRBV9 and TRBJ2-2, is DSGVTQTPKHLITATGQRVTLRCSPRSGDLSVYWYQQSLDQGLQFLIQYYNGEERAKGNILERFSAQQFPDLHSELNLSSLELGDSALYFCASSVVGGELFFGEGSRLTVL.